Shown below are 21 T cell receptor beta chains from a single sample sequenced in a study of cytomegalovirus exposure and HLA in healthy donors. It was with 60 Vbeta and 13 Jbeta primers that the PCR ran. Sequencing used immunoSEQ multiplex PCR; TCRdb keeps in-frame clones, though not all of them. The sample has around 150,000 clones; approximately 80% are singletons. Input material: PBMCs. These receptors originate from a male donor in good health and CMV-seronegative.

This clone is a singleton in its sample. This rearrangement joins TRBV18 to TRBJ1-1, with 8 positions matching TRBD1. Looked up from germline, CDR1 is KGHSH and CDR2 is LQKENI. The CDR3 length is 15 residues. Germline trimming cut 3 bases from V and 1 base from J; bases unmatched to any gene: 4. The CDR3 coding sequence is TGTGCCAGCTCACCGGAGGACAGGGCGAACACTGAAGCTTTCTTT. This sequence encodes CASSPEDRANTEAFF.

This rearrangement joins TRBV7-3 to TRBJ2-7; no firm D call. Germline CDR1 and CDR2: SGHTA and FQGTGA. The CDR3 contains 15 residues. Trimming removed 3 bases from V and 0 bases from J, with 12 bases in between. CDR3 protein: CASSLSQASSYEQYF. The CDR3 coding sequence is TGTGCCAGCAGCTTGAGTCAGGCCAGCTCCTACGAGCAGTACTTC. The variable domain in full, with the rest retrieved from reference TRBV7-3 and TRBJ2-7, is GAGVSQTPSNKVTEKGKYVELRCDPISGHTALYWYRQSLGQGPEFLIYFQGTGAADDSGLPNDRFFAVRPEGSVSTLKIQRTERGDSAVYLCASSLSQASSYEQYFGPGTRLTVT.

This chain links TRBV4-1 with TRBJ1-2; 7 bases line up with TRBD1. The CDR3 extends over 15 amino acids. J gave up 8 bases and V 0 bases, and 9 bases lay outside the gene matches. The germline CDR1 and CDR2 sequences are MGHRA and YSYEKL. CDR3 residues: CASSQDGTVFQGYTF. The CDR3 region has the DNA TGCGCCAGCAGCCAAGATGGGACAGTTTTCCAAGGCTACACCTTC.

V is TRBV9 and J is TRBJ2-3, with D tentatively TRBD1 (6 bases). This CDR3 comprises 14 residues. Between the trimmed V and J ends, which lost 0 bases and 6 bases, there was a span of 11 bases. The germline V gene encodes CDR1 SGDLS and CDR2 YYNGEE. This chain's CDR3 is CASSVDWGRDTQYF. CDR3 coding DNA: TGTGCCAGCAGCGTAGACTGGGGGCGGGATACGCAGTATTTT.

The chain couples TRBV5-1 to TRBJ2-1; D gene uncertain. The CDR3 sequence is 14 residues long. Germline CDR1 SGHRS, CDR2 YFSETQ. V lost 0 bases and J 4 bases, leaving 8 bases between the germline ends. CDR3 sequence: CASSLGSEYNEQFF. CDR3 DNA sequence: TGCGCCAGCAGCTTGGGGTCAGAATACAATGAGCAGTTCTTC.

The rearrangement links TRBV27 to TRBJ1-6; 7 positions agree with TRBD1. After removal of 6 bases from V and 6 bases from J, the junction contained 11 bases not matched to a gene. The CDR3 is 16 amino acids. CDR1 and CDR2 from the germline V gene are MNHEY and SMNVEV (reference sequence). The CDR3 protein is CASSPRTGIVNSPLHF. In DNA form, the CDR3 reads TGTGCCAGCAGCCCCCGGACAGGAATAGTTAATTCACCCCTCCACTTT.

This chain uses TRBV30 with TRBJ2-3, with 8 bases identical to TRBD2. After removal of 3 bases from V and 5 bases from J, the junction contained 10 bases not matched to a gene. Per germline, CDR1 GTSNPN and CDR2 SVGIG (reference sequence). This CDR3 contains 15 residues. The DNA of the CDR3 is TGTGCCTGGAGCTGGCTAGCGGGCGGGAGAGATACGCAGTATTTT. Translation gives CAWSWLAGGRDTQYF.

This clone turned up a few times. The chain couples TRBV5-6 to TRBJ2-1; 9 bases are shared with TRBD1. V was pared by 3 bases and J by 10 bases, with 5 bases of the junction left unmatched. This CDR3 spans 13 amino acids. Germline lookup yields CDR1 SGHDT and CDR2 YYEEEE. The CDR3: CASSWDRAMEQFF. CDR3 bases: TGTGCCAGCAGCTGGGACAGGGCGATGGAGCAGTTCTTC.

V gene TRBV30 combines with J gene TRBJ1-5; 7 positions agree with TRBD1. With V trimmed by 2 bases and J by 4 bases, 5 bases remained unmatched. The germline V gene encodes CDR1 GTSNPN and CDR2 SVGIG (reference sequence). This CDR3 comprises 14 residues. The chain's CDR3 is CAWSWRTGNQPQHF. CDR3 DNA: TGTGCCTGGAGTTGGAGGACAGGAAATCAGCCCCAGCATTTT.

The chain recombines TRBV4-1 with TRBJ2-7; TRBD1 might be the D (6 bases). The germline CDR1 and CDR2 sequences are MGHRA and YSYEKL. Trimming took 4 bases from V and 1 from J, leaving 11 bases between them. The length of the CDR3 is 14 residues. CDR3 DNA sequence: TGCGCCAGCAGCCTTGACGACAGGTCCTACGAGCAGTACTTC. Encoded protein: CASSLDDRSYEQYF.

The CDR3 sequence: CASSAGQGGSPLHF. The CDR3 bases are TGTGCCAGCAGTGCTGGACAGGGGGGTTCACCCCTCCACTTT. This chain joins TRBV9 and TRBJ1-6; 10 bases map to TRBD1. V lost 5 bases to trimming and J lost 9 bases; unmatched junction nucleotides: 5. The CDR3 consists of 14 residues. The germline gives CDR1 SGDLS, CDR2 YYNGEE.

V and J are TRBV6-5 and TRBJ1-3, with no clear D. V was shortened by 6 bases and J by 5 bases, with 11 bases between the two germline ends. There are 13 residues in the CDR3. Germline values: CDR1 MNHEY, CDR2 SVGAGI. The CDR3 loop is CASRSPRRNTIYF. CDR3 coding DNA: TGTGCCAGCAGATCCCCGCGTAGAAACACCATATATTTT.

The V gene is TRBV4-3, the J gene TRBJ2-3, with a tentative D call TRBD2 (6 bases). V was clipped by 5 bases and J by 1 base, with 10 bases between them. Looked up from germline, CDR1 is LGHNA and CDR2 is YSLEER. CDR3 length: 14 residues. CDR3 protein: CASSVTGGTDTQYF. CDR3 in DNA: TGCGCCAGCAGCGTTACGGGGGGCACAGATACGCAGTATTTT.

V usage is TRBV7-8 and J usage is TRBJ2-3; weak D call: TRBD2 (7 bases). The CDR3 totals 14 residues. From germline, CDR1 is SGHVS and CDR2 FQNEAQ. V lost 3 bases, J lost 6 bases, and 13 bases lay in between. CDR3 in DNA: TGTGCCAGCAGCTTCTGGGGGGGCGGGGATACGCAGTATTTT. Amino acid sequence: CASSFWGGGDTQYF.

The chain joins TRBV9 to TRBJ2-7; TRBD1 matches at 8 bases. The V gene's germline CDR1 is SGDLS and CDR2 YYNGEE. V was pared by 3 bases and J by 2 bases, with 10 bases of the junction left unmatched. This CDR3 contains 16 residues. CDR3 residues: CASSAEGQGSTYEQYF. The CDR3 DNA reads TGTGCCAGCAGCGCAGAAGGACAGGGATCCACCTACGAGCAGTACTTC.

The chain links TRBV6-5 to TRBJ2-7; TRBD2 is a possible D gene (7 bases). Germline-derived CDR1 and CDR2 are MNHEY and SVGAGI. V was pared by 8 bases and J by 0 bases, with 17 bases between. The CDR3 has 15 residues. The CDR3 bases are TGTGCCAGCGAGGGACGGGGGGCTGGCTCCTACGAGCAGTACTTC. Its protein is CASEGRGAGSYEQYF.

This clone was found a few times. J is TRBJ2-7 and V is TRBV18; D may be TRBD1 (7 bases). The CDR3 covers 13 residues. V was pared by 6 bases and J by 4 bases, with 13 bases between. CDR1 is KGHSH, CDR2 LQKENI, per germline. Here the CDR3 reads CASSPAGGYEQYF. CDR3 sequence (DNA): TGTGCCAGCTCTCCGGCAGGGGGGTACGAGCAGTACTTC.

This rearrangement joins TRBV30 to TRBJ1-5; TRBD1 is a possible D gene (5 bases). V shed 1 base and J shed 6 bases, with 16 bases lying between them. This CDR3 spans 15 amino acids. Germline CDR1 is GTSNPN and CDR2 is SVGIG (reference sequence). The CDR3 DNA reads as TGTGCCTGGAGTGCCGGCGGGGCAAGTACTCAGCCCCAGCATTTT. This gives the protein CAWSAGGASTQPQHF.

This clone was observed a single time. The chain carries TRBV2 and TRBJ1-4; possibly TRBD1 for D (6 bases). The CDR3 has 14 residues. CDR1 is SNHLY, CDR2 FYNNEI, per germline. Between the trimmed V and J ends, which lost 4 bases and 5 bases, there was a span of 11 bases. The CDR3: CASSGGPGNEKLFF. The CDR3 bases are TGTGCCAGCAGTGGGGGGCCCGGGAATGAAAAACTGTTTTTT. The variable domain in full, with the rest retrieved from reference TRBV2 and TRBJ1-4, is EPEVTQTPSHQVTQMGQEVILRCVPISNHLYFYWYRQILGQKVEFLVSFYNNEISEKSEIFDDQFSVERPDGSNFTLKIRSTKLEDSAMYFCASSGGPGNEKLFFGSGTQLSVL.

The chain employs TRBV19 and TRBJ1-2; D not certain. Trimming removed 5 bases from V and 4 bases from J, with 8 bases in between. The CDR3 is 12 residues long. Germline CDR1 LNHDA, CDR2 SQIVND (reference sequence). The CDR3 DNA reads TGTGCCAGTAGTCCACCCAGCTATGGCTACACCTTC. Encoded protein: CASSPPSYGYTF.

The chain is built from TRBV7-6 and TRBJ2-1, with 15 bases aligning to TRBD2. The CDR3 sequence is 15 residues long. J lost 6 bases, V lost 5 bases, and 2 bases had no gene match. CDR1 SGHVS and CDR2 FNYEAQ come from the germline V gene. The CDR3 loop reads CASSTGLAGGNEQFF. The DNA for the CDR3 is TGTGCCAGCAGCACGGGACTAGCGGGGGGCAATGAGCAGTTCTTC.